The TCR beta chain described here comes from a study of T cells after yellow fever vaccination. As TCR cDNA was made by 5'RACE template switching, a universal primer site and UMIs were added. TCRdb re-derived calls from the 5' RACE reads in MiXCR, one entry per CDR3 protein. The sample carries around 500,000 distinct CDR3 sequences, 20% to 25% recorded once. This CDR3 spans 15 amino acids. Per germline, CDR1 ENHRY and CDR2 SYGVKD. V lost 5 bases, J lost 0 bases, and 11 bases lay in between. The TCR comes from a man aged 18 to 30 who received the YFV17D yellow fever vaccine. The chain uses TRBV10-3 and TRBJ2-1, with a possible D match to TRBD1 (5 bases). The material was PBMCs, obtained less than 25 days after the first yellow fever vaccination. CDR3 sequence reads: CAISILDSSYNEQFF. For the CDR3, the DNA is TGTGCCATCAGTATACTCGACAGCTCCTACAATGAGCAGTTCTTC.